These 29 T cell receptor beta chains share one sample of origin, sequenced in a study of shared clonotypes between healthy human individuals. Sequencing was performed with immunoSEQ multiplex PCR; in TCRdb, only in-frame clones are kept and a portion is missing. The data show around 2.3 million clones, with nearly 97% seen just once and around 0.13% held by the top ten. Sequencing was done on a sample of naive CD4+ T cells sorted from blood. Regarding subset: CD45RA+ positively selected. The origin of the receptors is a young man in good health.

J is TRBJ2-2 and V is TRBV4-1, with 8 bases identical to TRBD1. CDR1 MGHRA and CDR2 YSYEKL come from the germline V gene. The CDR3 loop spans 20 amino acids. Trimming at V came to 0 bases and at J to 5 bases, leaving 17 bases not matched to a gene. This chain's CDR3 is CASSQDSRAGGVSSTGELFF. CDR3 nucleotide sequence: TGCGCCAGCAGCCAAGATTCCCGGGCAGGGGGCGTATCTTCGACCGGGGAGCTGTTTTTT.

The CDR3 bases are TGTGCCAGCAGCTCTAGCGACTCCTACGAGCAGTACTTC. This sequence encodes CASSSSDSYEQYF. This sequence joins TRBV5-4 and TRBJ2-7, with a tentative D call TRBD2 (6 bases). This CDR3 has 13 residues. Deletions cut 3 bases from V and 0 bases from J, with 7 bases between. Germline V gives CDR1 SGHNT, CDR2 YYREEE (reference sequence). Together with reference TRBV5-4 and TRBJ2-7, the CDR3 gives the full variable domain: ETGVTQSPTHLIKTRGQQVTLRCSSQSGHNTVSWYQQALGQGPQFIFQYYREEENGRGNFPPRFSGLQFPNYSSELNVNALELDDSALYLCASSSSDSYEQYFGPGTRLTVT.

The chain combines TRBV7-9 with TRBJ2-4, with D perhaps being TRBD1 or TRBD2 (5 bases each). The CDR3 runs 13 residues. Germline assignment: CDR1 SEHNR and CDR2 FQNEAQ (reference sequence). V lost 10 bases, J lost 8 bases, and 18 bases lay in between. The CDR3 region has the DNA TGTGCCACCTACCGACTCCAGGGAGACATTCAGTACTTC. It translates to CATYRLQGDIQYF.

The V call is TRBV5-1, the J call TRBJ2-7, with a weak D call TRBD1 (7 bases). CDR1 SGHRS and CDR2 YFSETQ come from the germline V gene. The CDR3 is 15 residues long. Trimming left V 4 bases short and J 7 bases short, with 21 bases between. The chain's CDR3 is CASSPGGTALGEQYF. DNA for the CDR3: TGCGCCAGCAGCCCAGGGGGGACAGCCCTGGGAGAGCAGTACTTC.

This clone was recorded only once. V gene TRBV7-8 combines with J gene TRBJ2-7; TRBD2 is a possible D gene (5 bases). The V and J ends lost 1 base and 2 bases respectively, with 12 bases between them. Germline V gene data show CDR1 as SGHVS and CDR2 as FQNEAQ. CDR3 size: 15 residues. CDR3 sequence reads: CASSLEELVTYEQYF. CDR3 in DNA: TGTGCCAGCAGCTTAGAAGAACTAGTCACCTACGAGCAGTACTTC.

This clone occurred a few times. The sample carries other DNA sequences with the same CDR3. The chain uses TRBV5-1 and TRBJ2-5; D is ambiguous. V gave up 1 base and J gave up 3 bases, with 4 bases separating them. CDR1 SGHRS and CDR2 YFSETQ come from the germline V gene. This CDR3 contains 12 residues. The DNA of the CDR3 is TGCGCCAGCAGCTTGAAAGAAGAGACCCAGTACTTC. Amino acid sequence: CASSLKEETQYF.

This chain uses TRBV5-1 with TRBJ2-2; D not resolved. The CDR3 runs to 15 residues. From germline, CDR1 is SGHRS and CDR2 YFSETQ. Trimming removed 0 bases from V and 0 bases from J, with 6 bases in between. For the CDR3, the DNA is TGCGCCAGCAGCTTGGTCAGATCGAACACCGGGGAGCTGTTTTTT. This encodes CASSLVRSNTGELFF.

This sequence joins TRBV5-1 and TRBJ2-3, with D perhaps matching TRBD2 (6 bases). CDR1 is SGHRS and CDR2 is YFSETQ in the germline V gene. The CDR3 runs 17 residues. Deletions cut 2 bases from V and 3 bases from J, with 19 bases between. The chain's CDR3 is CASSLVPTAAGTDTQYF. In nucleotides, the CDR3 is TGCGCCAGCAGCTTAGTACCCACAGCGGCGGGAACAGATACGCAGTATTTT.

The rearrangement uses TRBV9 and TRBJ1-4; possibly TRBD1 for D (6 bases). CDR3 size: 14 residues. CDR1 and CDR2 from the germline V gene are SGDLS and YYNGEE. V lost 4 bases to trimming and J lost 3 bases, with 10 bases between them. In nucleotides, the CDR3 is TGTGCCAGCAGCCCAGGGGCCCCTAATGAAAAACTGTTTTTT. Its protein is CASSPGAPNEKLFF.

V usage is TRBV6-1 and J usage is TRBJ2-2, with D perhaps TRBD1 (5 bases). Germline values: CDR1 MNHNS, CDR2 SASEGT. The CDR3 has 14 amino acids. Trimming shortened V by 4 bases and J by 6 bases, and 12 bases separated the two germline ends. CDR3: CASSVYQGAGELFF. CDR3 coding DNA: TGTGCCAGCAGTGTTTATCAGGGCGCCGGGGAGCTGTTTTTT.

The chain has TRBV28 and TRBJ1-1; no definite D call. Germline-derived CDR1 and CDR2 are MDHEN and SYDVKM. The CDR3 is made up of 12 amino acids. V shed 2 bases and J shed 7 bases, with 8 bases lying between them. The CDR3 here is CASSLPLVEAFF. The CDR3 DNA is TGTGCCAGCAGTTTACCGCTCGTTGAAGCTTTCTTT.

The J gene is TRBJ2-3, the V gene TRBV5-1; 9 nucleotides line up with TRBD1. Unmatched junction bases numbered 12, after V lost 4 bases and J lost 3 bases. This CDR3 has 17 amino acids. Germline V gene lookup returns CDR1 SGHRS and CDR2 YFSETQ. The chain's CDR3 is CASSPMSGTGYTDTQYF. As DNA, the CDR3 is TGCGCCAGCAGCCCGATGTCCGGGACAGGGTATACAGATACGCAGTATTTT.

Worth noting for this clone: The same CDR3 arises from other DNA sequences in this sample as well. V gene TRBV7-2 combines with J gene TRBJ1-1, with D unclear. The V and J ends lost 1 base and 5 bases respectively, with 5 bases between them. Germline V lookup: CDR1 SGHTA, CDR2 FQGNSA. The length of the CDR3 is 12 residues. CDR3 bases: TGTGCCAGCAGCTTAGTGAGGACTGAAGCTTTCTTT. Translating gives CASSLVRTEAFF.

A few counts support this clone. This rearrangement joins TRBV7-2 to TRBJ2-7; TRBD1 aligns across 7 bases. The CDR3 extends over 15 amino acids. CDR1 is SGHTA and CDR2 is FQGNSA in the germline V gene. The V segment lost 0 bases and the J segment 0 bases; nucleotides outside the gene matches: 2. The CDR3 loop reads CASSLATGSSYEQYF. The CDR3 DNA is TGTGCCAGCAGCTTAGCGACAGGGAGCTCCTACGAGCAGTACTTC. Looking up the rest from reference TRBV7-2 and TRBJ2-7 gives the full variable domain: GAGVSQSPSNKVTEKGKDVELRCDPISGHTALYWYRQSLGQGLEFLIYFQGNSAPDKSGLPSDRFSAERTGGSVSTLTIQRTQQEDSAVYLCASSLATGSSYEQYFGPGTRLTVT.

The chain carries TRBV30 and TRBJ1-5, with D unresolved. Germline V gene data show CDR1 as GTSNPN and CDR2 as SVGIG (reference sequence). V dropped 0 bases and J dropped 5 bases, with 11 bases sitting between them. The CDR3 has 14 amino acids. DNA of the CDR3: TGTGCCTGGAGTGTAACAGCCTTAGATCAGCCCCAGCATTTT. It is translated as CAWSVTALDQPQHF.

The rearrangement links TRBV30 to TRBJ1-2, with a weak D call TRBD1 (6 bases). The germline gives CDR1 GTSNPN, CDR2 SVGIG (reference sequence). The ends were cut back, 1 base at V and 6 bases at J, with 18 bases in the middle. There are 15 residues in the CDR3. CDR3 protein: CAWSADRIPYHGYTF. The CDR3 coding sequence is TGTGCCTGGAGTGCCGACAGGATTCCATACCATGGCTACACCTTC.

For this clone: Other nucleotide sequences in the sample specify the same CDR3. The rearrangement joins TRBV18 to TRBJ2-7; 7 bases agree with TRBD2. The germline V gene has CDR1 KGHSH and CDR2 LQKENI. CDR3 length: 14 amino acids. Trimming took 0 bases from V and 3 from J; bases not matched to a gene: 2. The CDR3 here is CASSPPGGSYEQYF. DNA for the CDR3: TGTGCCAGCTCACCACCGGGCGGGAGCTACGAGCAGTACTTC.

This clone was seen just once. The genes are TRBV30 and TRBJ1-2, with D possibly being TRBD1 (6 bases). CDR3 length equals 12 residues. Germline assignment: CDR1 GTSNPN and CDR2 SVGIG (reference sequence). Trimming took 1 base from V and 6 from J, leaving 9 bases between them. This CDR3 reads CAWSGTVDGYTF. CDR3 DNA sequence: TGTGCCTGGAGTGGGACAGTCGATGGCTACACCTTC. Full variable domain (outside the CDR3, taken from reference TRBV30 and TRBJ1-2): SQTIHQWPATLVQPVGSPLSLECTVEGTSNPNLYWYRQAAGRGLQLLFYSVGIGQISSEVPQNLSASRPQDRQFILSSKKLLLSDSGFYLCAWSGTVDGYTFGSGTRLTVV.

This chain uses TRBV7-2 with TRBJ1-2; TRBD1 agrees at 9 bases. The CDR3 spans 14 residues. The J segment lost 6 bases and the V segment lost 0 bases, leaving 2 bases of the junction unmatched. In germline, CDR1 is SGHTA, CDR2 FQGNSA. This chain's CDR3 is CASSLAGTGHGYTF. The CDR3 DNA follows: TGTGCCAGCAGCTTAGCCGGGACAGGGCATGGCTACACCTTC.

This clone was recorded only once. This sequence joins TRBV5-1 and TRBJ1-4; 7 bases agree with TRBD1. This CDR3 comprises 14 residues. The V gene end was trimmed by 4 bases and the J gene end by 6 bases; junction bases not matched to a gene: 6. Germline V gene sequence: CDR1 SGHRS, CDR2 YFSETQ. Here the CDR3 DNA reads TGCGCCAGCAGCCCACAGGGGATCTATGAAAAACTGTTTTTT. This sequence encodes CASSPQGIYEKLFF.

V is TRBV18 and J is TRBJ2-1; 8 bases are a match to TRBD2. The CDR3 extends over 17 amino acids. Germline values: CDR1 KGHSH, CDR2 LQKENI. V trimming: 0 bases; J trimming: 0 bases; junction bases outside the gene matches: 4. This CDR3 reads CASSPPIAGSSYNEQFF. The CDR3 bases are TGTGCCAGCTCACCACCTATAGCGGGGAGCTCCTACAATGAGCAGTTCTTC.

The chain uses TRBV30 and TRBJ1-4, with D unclear. From germline, CDR1 is GTSNPN and CDR2 SVGIG (reference sequence). V lost 1 base to trimming and J lost 8 bases, with 11 bases between them. This CDR3 has 13 residues. CDR3 sequence (DNA): TGTGCCTGGAGTGGGTTGTTGGGGGAAAAACTGTTTTTT. Encoded protein: CAWSGLLGEKLFF.

This clone has just one count. This specimen includes other DNA sequences encoding the same CDR3. The chain has TRBV11-2 and TRBJ2-7; 8 nucleotides align to TRBD1. V trimming: 1 base; J trimming: 5 bases; junction bases outside the gene matches: 4. This CDR3 comprises 14 residues. CDR1 is SGHAT, CDR2 FQNNGV, per germline. The DNA for the CDR3 is TGTGCCAGCAGCTTAGGGCAGGGGGCCCACGAGCAGTACTTC. Translated, it gives CASSLGQGAHEQYF.

As to this clone: Mismatch with germline at one junction end may stem from a read error. This rearrangement joins TRBV7-7 to TRBJ2-1; 9 bases align to TRBD2. The CDR3 has 14 amino acids. CDR1 is SSHAT and CDR2 is FNYEAQ in the germline V gene (reference sequence). The CDR3, as DNA: TGTGCTAGCAGCTTAGGACTAGCGTCCAATGAGCAGTTCTTC. This gives the protein CASSLGLASNEQFF. The whole variable domain, remainder taken from reference TRBV7-7 and TRBJ2-1, is GAGVSQSPRYKVTKRGQDVTLRCDPISSHATLYWYQQALGQGPEFLTYFNYEAQPDKSGLPSDRFSAERPEGSISTLTIQRTEQRDSAMYRCASSLGLASNEQFFGPGTRLTVL.

The chain recombines TRBV13 with TRBJ2-7; TRBD1 agrees at 9 bases. Germline V gene data show CDR1 as PRHDT and CDR2 as FYEKMQ (reference sequence). The trim removed 5 bases at V and 4 bases at J, leaving 6 bases unmatched. This CDR3 region has 14 residues. This CDR3 reads CASSLRDRVYEQYF. CDR3 sequence (DNA): TGTGCCAGCAGCCTCCGGGACAGGGTATACGAGCAGTACTTC.

V and J are TRBV7-2 and TRBJ2-7; 15 bases agree with TRBD2. This CDR3 has 14 residues. In germline, CDR1 is SGHTA, CDR2 FQGNSA. V lost 7 bases and J lost 6; bases outside the gene matches: 4. The CDR3 DNA sequence: TGTGCCAGCACCTCGGGACTAGCGGGAGGCGAGCAGTACTTC. Residues: CASTSGLAGGEQYF.

V and J are TRBV2 and TRBJ2-7; 9 bases match TRBD1. After removal of 7 bases from V and 3 bases from J, the junction contained 4 bases not matched to a gene. The length of the CDR3 is 13 residues. CDR1 is SNHLY, CDR2 FYNNEI, per germline. The CDR3 region is CASKGTGNYEQYF. The CDR3 coding sequence is TGTGCCAGCAAGGGGACAGGGAACTACGAGCAGTACTTC.

V is TRBV7-9 and J is TRBJ2-2; 8 nucleotides agree with TRBD1. V was clipped by 2 bases and J by 6 bases; unmatched bases: 11. Germline assignment: CDR1 SEHNR and CDR2 FQNEAQ (reference sequence). The CDR3 length is 17 residues. The CDR3 nucleotides are TGTGCCAGCAGCTTAACCCCTCGACAGGGGTGGGCCGGGGAGCTGTTTTTT. Translation gives CASSLTPRQGWAGELFF.

This clone was seen only a few times. Other DNA sequences of this sample code for an identical CDR3. This rearrangement joins TRBV7-2 to TRBJ1-5; D call uncertain. The CDR3 extends over 15 amino acids. V lost 1 base, J lost 2 bases, and 9 bases lay in between. Per the germline V gene, CDR1 is SGHTA and CDR2 is FQGNSA. As DNA, the CDR3 is TGTGCCAGCAGCTTAGTGGGCGGCGGCAATCAGCCCCAGCATTTT. Its translation: CASSLVGGGNQPQHF.